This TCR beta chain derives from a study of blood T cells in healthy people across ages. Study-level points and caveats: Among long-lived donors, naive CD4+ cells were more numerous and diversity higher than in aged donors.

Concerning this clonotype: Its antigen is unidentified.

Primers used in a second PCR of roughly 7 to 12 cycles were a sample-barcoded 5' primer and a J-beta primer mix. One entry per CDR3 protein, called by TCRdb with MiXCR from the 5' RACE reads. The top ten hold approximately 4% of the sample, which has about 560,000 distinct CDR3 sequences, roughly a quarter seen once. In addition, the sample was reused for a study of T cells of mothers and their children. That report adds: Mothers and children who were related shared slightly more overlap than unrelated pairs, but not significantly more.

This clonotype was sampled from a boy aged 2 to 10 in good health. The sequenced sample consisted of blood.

The DNA of the CDR3 is TGTGCCAGCAGCCTCCACCTTGGGACAGACGAGCAGTTCTTC. Residues: CASSLHLGTDEQFF. The chain has TRBV11-2 and TRBJ2-5; 7 bases line up with TRBD1. The DNA end is more similar to TRBJ2-1, so the J call may be wrong. The V gene's germline CDR1 is SGHAT and CDR2 FQNNGV. The CDR3 has 14 residues.